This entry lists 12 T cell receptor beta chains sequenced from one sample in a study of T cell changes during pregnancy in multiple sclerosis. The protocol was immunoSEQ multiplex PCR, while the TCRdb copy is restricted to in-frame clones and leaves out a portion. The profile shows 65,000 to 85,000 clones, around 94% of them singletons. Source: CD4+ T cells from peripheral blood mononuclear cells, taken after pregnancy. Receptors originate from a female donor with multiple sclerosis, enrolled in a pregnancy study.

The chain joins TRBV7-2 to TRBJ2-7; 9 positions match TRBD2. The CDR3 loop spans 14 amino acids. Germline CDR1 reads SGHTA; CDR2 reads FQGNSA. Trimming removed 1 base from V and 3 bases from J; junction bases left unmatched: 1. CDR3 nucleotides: TGTGCCAGCAGCTTAGGCGGGAGGGTCTACGAGCAGTACTTC. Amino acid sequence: CASSLGGRVYEQYF.

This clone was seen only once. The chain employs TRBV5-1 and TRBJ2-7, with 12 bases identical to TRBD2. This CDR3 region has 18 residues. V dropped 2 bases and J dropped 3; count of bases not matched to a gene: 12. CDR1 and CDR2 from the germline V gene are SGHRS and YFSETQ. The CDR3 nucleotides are TGCGCCAGCAGCTTACCGGGACTAGCGGGCCTAACGCACTACGAGCAGTACTTC. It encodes CASSLPGLAGLTHYEQYF.

The chain's CDR3 is CATSRETSGASSYNEQFF. The CDR3 bases are TGTGCCACCAGCAGAGAAACTAGCGGGGCAAGCTCCTACAATGAGCAGTTCTTC. The V gene is TRBV15, the J gene TRBJ2-1, with 10 bases fitting TRBD2. Per the germline V gene, CDR1 is LNHNV and CDR2 is YYDKDF (reference sequence). The CDR3 is 18 residues long. The V gene end was trimmed by 0 bases and the J gene end by 0 bases; junction bases not matched to a gene: 5.

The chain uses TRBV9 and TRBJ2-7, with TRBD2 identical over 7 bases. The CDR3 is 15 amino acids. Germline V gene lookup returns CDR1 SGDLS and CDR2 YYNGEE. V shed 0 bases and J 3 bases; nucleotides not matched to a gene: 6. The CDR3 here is CASSVDGTTYYEQYF. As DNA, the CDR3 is TGTGCCAGCAGCGTAGATGGGACTACTTACTACGAGCAGTACTTC. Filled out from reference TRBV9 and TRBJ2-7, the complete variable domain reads DSGVTQTPKHLITATGQRVTLRCSPRSGDLSVYWYQQSLDQGLQFLIQYYNGEERAKGNILERFSAQQFPDLHSELNLSSLELGDSALYFCASSVDGTTYYEQYFGPGTRLTVT.

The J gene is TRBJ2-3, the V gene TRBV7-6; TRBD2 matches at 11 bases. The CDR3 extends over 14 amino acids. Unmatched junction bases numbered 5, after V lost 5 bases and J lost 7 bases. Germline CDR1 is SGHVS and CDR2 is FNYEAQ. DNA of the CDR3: TGTGCCAGCAGCAAGGGACTAGCGGACAATACGCAGTATTTT. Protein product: CASSKGLADNTQYF.

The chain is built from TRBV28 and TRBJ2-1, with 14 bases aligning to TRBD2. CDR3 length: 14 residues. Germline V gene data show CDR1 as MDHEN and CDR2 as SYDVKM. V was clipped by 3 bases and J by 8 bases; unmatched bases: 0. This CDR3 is CASSLTSGRDEQFF. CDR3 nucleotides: TGTGCCAGCAGTTTGACTAGCGGGAGGGATGAGCAGTTCTTC. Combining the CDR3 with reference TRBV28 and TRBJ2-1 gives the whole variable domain DVKVTQSSRYLVKRTGEKVFLECVQDMDHENMFWYRQDPGLGLRLIYFSYDVKMKEKGDIPEGYSVSREKKERFSLILESASTNQTSMYLCASSLTSGRDEQFFGPGTRLTVL.

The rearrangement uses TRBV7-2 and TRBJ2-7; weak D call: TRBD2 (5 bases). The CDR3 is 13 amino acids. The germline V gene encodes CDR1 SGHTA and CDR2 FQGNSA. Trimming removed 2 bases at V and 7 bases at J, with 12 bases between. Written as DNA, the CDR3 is TGTGCCAGCAGCTTAAACACGGGGTTTGAGCAGTACTTC. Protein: CASSLNTGFEQYF.

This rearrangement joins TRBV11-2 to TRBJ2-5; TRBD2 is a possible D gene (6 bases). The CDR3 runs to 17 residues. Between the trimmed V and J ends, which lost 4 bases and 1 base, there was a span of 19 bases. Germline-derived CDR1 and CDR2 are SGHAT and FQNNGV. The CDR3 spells CASSSGWSSGLQETQYF. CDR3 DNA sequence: TGTGCCAGCAGCTCCGGATGGAGTAGCGGACTCCAAGAGACCCAGTACTTC.

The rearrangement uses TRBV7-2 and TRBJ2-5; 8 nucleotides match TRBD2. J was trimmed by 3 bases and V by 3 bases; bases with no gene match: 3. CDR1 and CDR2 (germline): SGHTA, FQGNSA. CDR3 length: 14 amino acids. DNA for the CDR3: TGTGCCAGCAGCTTTGCAGCGGGAGAAGAGACCCAGTACTTC. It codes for CASSFAAGEETQYF.

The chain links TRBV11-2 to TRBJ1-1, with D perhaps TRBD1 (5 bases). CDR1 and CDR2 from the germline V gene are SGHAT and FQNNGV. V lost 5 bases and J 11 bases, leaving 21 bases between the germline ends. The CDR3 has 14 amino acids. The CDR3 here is CASSPTTDTGIAFF. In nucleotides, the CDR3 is TGTGCCAGCAGCCCGACGACAGACACAGGTATCGCTTTCTTT.

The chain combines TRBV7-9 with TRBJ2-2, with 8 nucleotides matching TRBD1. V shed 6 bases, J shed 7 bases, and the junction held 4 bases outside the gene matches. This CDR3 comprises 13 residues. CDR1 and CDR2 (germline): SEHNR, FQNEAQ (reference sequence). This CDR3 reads CASSDRGFGELFF. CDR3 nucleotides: TGTGCCAGCAGTGACAGGGGTTTCGGGGAGCTGTTTTTT.

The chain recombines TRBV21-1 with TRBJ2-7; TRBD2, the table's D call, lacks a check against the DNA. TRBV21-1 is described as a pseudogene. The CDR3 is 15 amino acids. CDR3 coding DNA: TGTGCCAGCAGCCCTATTAGTCACTGCTGCGGCGAGCAGTACTTC. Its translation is CASSPISHCCGEQYF.